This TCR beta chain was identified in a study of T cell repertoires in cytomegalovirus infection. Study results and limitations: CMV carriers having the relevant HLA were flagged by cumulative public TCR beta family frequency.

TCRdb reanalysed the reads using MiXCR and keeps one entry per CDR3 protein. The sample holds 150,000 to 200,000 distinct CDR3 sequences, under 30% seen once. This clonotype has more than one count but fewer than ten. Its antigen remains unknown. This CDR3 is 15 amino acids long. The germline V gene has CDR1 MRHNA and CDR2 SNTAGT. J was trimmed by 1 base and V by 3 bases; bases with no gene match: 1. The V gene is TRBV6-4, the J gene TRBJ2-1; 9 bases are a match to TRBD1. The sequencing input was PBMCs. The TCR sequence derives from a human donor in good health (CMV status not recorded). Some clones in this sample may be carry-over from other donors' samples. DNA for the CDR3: TGTGCCAGCAGTGAAGGACAGGGGTCCTACAATGAGCAGTTCTTC. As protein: CASSEGQGSYNEQFF.